This TCR beta chain is drawn from a study of blood T cell repertoires in COVID-19. As for the study in general: The United States, Italy and Spain provided the acute and convalescent COVID-19 samples.

Assay used: immunoSEQ multiplex PCR; TCRdb lists only in-frame clones, some missing. The sample consists of 150,000 to 180,000 clones, approximately 85% of them appearing once. CDR1 and CDR2 (germline): ENHRY, SYGVKD. The CDR3 runs 16 residues. V dropped 7 bases and J dropped 1; count of bases not matched to a gene: 9. The sequence came from a man in his 60s with COVID-19, enrolled during active disease. The material sequenced was peripheral blood. The chain has TRBV10-3 and TRBJ2-1; TRBD1 matches 8 bases. CDR3 region: CAIKRQGLDSYNEQFF. CDR3 coding DNA: TGTGCCATCAAGCGACAGGGGCTGGATTCCTACAATGAGCAGTTCTTC.